The 29 T cell receptor beta chains below all came from one sample that was sequenced in a study of T cells in Graves' hyperthyroidism and ophthalmopathy (dated by TCRdb to 2018 to 2020). The library came from multiplex PCR. The sequencer was an Illumina HiSeq 2000. TCR beta CDR3 regions were amplified from RNA transcripts. The TCR CDR3 was subjected to a first round of RT-PCR using the HTBI primer set and the Qiagen OneStep RT-PCR kit. TCRdb's own reprocessing of the public reads used fastp at Q25 and MiXCR and kept productive beta chains. Each record represents a unique CDR3 protein, reported with the most common genes and DNA among its rows. Recorded for this sample are some 620,000 distinct CDR3 sequences; 15% to 20% of them occurred a single time. The ten largest clones capture around 4% of the sample. The source material was blood. These receptors originate from a woman in her twenties or thirties with Graves' hyperthyroidism.

This clonotype was seen ten or more times. CDR3 nucleotide sequence: TGTGCCAGCAGTTTCCCAAGCGGGGGGGTAAGGGAGCAGTTCTTC. This encodes CASSFPSGGVREQFF. The chain joins TRBV28 to TRBJ2-1, with 10 bases aligning to TRBD2. V shed 3 bases, J shed 10 bases, and the junction held 9 bases outside the gene matches. CDR3 length: 15 amino acids. Germline CDR1 is MDHEN and CDR2 is SYDVKM.

This clonotype was seen repeatedly, ten times or more. The rearrangement links TRBV24-1 to TRBJ1-1; a weak D match, TRBD1 (6 bases). The CDR3 runs 15 residues. Germline CDR1 reads KGHDR; CDR2 reads SFDVKD. The ends were cut back, 9 bases at V and 1 base at J, with 17 bases in the middle. This CDR3 reads CATRSRDTRNTEAFF. The CDR3 DNA reads TGTGCCACCCGATCCAGGGACACCCGGAACACTGAAGCTTTCTTT.

The chain joins TRBV27 to TRBJ1-5; D is possibly TRBD1 (5 bases). This CDR3 has 13 amino acids. V lost 8 bases to trimming and J lost 6 bases, with 14 bases between them. CDR1 is MNHEY, CDR2 SMNVEV, per germline (reference sequence). The CDR3 bases are TGTGCCAGCTCAGGGTCGATAGGTCAGCCCCAGCATTTT. Translation: CASSGSIGQPQHF.

With respect to this clonotype: No conserved phenylalanine or tryptophan is present at the end of the CDR3, so a read error is the likely explanation. The J gene is TRBJ2-5, the V gene TRBV7-9, with 7 bases aligning to TRBD2. The DNA end is more similar to TRBJ2-1, so the J call may be wrong. Germline V CDR1 and CDR2: SEHNR, FQNEAQ (reference sequence). The CDR3 length is 16 residues. The CDR3 is CASSLLASGLQETQFS. The CDR3 DNA sequence: TGTGCCAGCAGCTTATTGGCTAGCGGTCTACAAGAGACCCAGTTCTCC.

This clonotype was recorded a few times. The V gene is TRBV9, the J gene TRBJ2-2; the D call may be TRBD1 or TRBD2 (5 bases each). Deletions cut 3 bases from V and 0 bases from J, with 12 bases between. The CDR3 runs to 16 residues. Per the germline V gene, CDR1 is SGDLS and CDR2 is YYNGEE. The CDR3 reads CASSALRGSNTGELFF. The CDR3, as DNA: TGTGCCAGCAGCGCTCTCCGGGGCTCGAACACCGGGGAGCTGTTTTTT. Looking up the rest from reference TRBV9 and TRBJ2-2 gives the full variable domain: DSGVTQTPKHLITATGQRVTLRCSPRSGDLSVYWYQQSLDQGLQFLIQYYNGEERAKGNILERFSAQQFPDLHSELNLSSLELGDSALYFCASSALRGSNTGELFFGEGSRLTVL.

As concerns this clonotype: Lacking the conserved final phenylalanine or tryptophan, this CDR3 likely reflects a read error. The CDR3 DNA is TGTGCCATCAACGGGAGGGTGGTTCCCGGGGAGCTGTTTCTT. It codes for CAINGRVVPGELFL. The chain links TRBV28 to TRBJ2-2; 8 positions match TRBD2. The length of the CDR3 is 14 residues. The V gene end was trimmed by 10 bases and the J gene end by 6 bases; junction bases not matched to a gene: 10. Germline assignment: CDR1 MDHEN and CDR2 SYDVKM.

This clonotype was picked up a small number of times. This may be a read error, as it is one base from a much larger clone. No conserved phenylalanine or tryptophan is present at the end of the CDR3, so a read error is the likely explanation. This sequence joins TRBV28 and TRBJ2-5; TRBD2 aligns across 7 bases. The CDR3 is 14 residues long. Unmatched junction bases numbered 5, after V lost 7 bases and J lost 0 bases. Germline CDR1 reads MDHEN; CDR2 reads SYDVKM. The CDR3 DNA reads as TGTGCCAGCATTCCGCGGGGGTACCAAGAGACCCAGTACCTC. Translation: CASIPRGYQETQYL.

Many counts were recorded for this clonotype. The V and J genes are TRBV5-6 and TRBJ2-1; 8 bases agree with TRBD1. This CDR3 has 16 residues. J was trimmed by 10 bases and V by 4 bases; bases with no gene match: 16. Germline CDR1 is SGHDT and CDR2 is YYEEEE. The CDR3: CASSTGGAAGITEQFF. Here the CDR3 DNA reads TGTGCCAGCAGCACAGGGGGTGCGGCCGGCATAACCGAGCAGTTCTTC.

In nucleotides, the CDR3 is TGCAGTGCTCCTGCGACTAGCGGGAGGGGAGAGACCCAGTACTTC. Translated: CSAPATSGRGETQYF. V usage is TRBV20-1 and J usage is TRBJ2-5; 14 nucleotides match TRBD2. Trimming removed 5 bases from V and 4 bases from J; junction bases left unmatched: 6. This CDR3 comprises 15 residues. Per germline, CDR1 DFQATT and CDR2 SNEGSKA (reference sequence).

This clonotype was counted a few times. In DNA form, the CDR3 reads TGTGCCAGCATGATACCCACCGGGGAGCTGTTTTTT. Protein: CASMIPTGELFF. V and J are TRBV2 and TRBJ2-2; no firm D call. This CDR3 is 12 amino acids long. Per germline, CDR1 SNHLY and CDR2 FYNNEI. Trimming left V 7 bases short and J 4 bases short, with 7 bases between.

This clonotype was detected ten times or more. The V gene is TRBV28, the J gene TRBJ2-7; D ambiguous. V was pared by 5 bases and J by 0 bases, with 11 bases between. The CDR3 spans 14 residues. The germline gives CDR1 MDHEN, CDR2 SYDVKM. CDR3 amino acids: CASSGPRSSYEQYF. The CDR3 DNA reads as TGTGCCAGCAGTGGTCCCAGGAGCTCCTACGAGCAGTACTTC.

At least ten counts were recorded for this clonotype. The CDR3 is CASRTRGNQPQHF. The CDR3 DNA sequence: TGTGCCAGCAGGACTCGGGGGAATCAGCCCCAGCATTTT. The chain joins TRBV2 to TRBJ1-5, with D perhaps TRBD1 (5 bases). The ends were cut back, 6 bases at V and 4 bases at J, with 10 bases in the middle. CDR1 and CDR2 from the germline V gene are SNHLY and FYNNEI. CDR3 length: 13 residues.

This chain links TRBV6-4 with TRBJ1-1; TRBD1 matches 10 bases. The CDR3 consists of 16 residues. Germline CDR1 MRHNA, CDR2 SNTAGT. Unmatched junction bases numbered 14, after V lost 5 bases and J lost 8 bases. For the CDR3, the DNA is TGTGCCAGCAGTACAATGACAGGGGGCGAAAAACCGGAAGCTTTCTTT. Protein sequence: CASSTMTGGEKPEAFF.

The chain joins TRBV9 to TRBJ1-1; no reliable D call. The CDR3 is 14 residues long. Germline loops: CDR1 SGDLS, CDR2 YYNGEE. V lost 4 bases and J lost 5, with 15 bases in between. The CDR3 protein is CASSPQPLGTEAFF. CDR3 sequence (DNA): TGTGCCAGCAGCCCTCAGCCCCTTGGGACTGAAGCTTTCTTT.

The chain joins TRBV24-1 to TRBJ2-5; the D call may be TRBD1 or TRBD2 (6 bases each). This CDR3 comprises 14 residues. Germline V gives CDR1 KGHDR, CDR2 SFDVKD. V gave up 0 bases and J gave up 5 bases, with 9 bases separating them. In DNA, the CDR3 is TGTGCCACCAGTGATTTGCAAGGGGGGGAGACCCAGTACTTC. Amino acids: CATSDLQGGETQYF.

This clonotype was observed a few times. This chain links TRBV5-8 with TRBJ2-4; 8 positions match TRBD1. The germline V gene encodes CDR1 SGHTS and CDR2 YDEGEE. The CDR3 loop spans 15 amino acids. V shed 4 bases and J 8 bases; nucleotides not matched to a gene: 11. CDR3 amino acids: CASSHRGQATDIQYF. CDR3 coding DNA: TGTGCCAGCAGCCATCGGGGACAGGCCACGGACATTCAGTACTTC.

J is TRBJ1-2 and V is TRBV4-1, with 10 bases aligning to TRBD1. Germline CDR1 and CDR2: MGHRA and YSYEKL. V was clipped by 4 bases and J by 6 bases; unmatched bases: 14. The CDR3 consists of 17 residues. As DNA, the CDR3 is TGCGCCAGCAGCCGTTACGCCTTGCCGGGACAGGGGAATGGCTACACCTTC. It yields the protein CASSRYALPGQGNGYTF.

The chain employs TRBV6-2 or TRBV6-3 and TRBJ2-7; TRBD2 agrees at 10 bases. Germline V gene data show CDR1 as MNHEY and CDR2 as SVGEGT. The CDR3 totals 16 residues. Trimming removed 6 bases from V and 4 bases from J; junction bases left unmatched: 12. CDR3 loop: CASRSEALSGRYEQYF. DNA of the CDR3: TGTGCCAGCAGATCTGAAGCCCTTAGCGGGAGGTACGAGCAGTACTTC.

This clonotype was recorded once. This chain links TRBV20-1 with TRBJ2-2, with D maybe TRBD1 (5 bases). V was trimmed by 3 bases and J by 2 bases, leaving 16 bases between them. Germline CDR1 and CDR2: DFQATT and SNEGSKA (reference sequence). CDR3 size: 16 residues. The CDR3 here is CSASPKGIFNTGELFF. In DNA, the CDR3 is TGCAGTGCTAGCCCCAAGGGGATTTTCAACACCGGGGAGCTGTTTTTT.

Many counts were recorded for this clonotype. V is TRBV2 and J is TRBJ2-5; D tentatively fits TRBD1 or TRBD2 (5 bases each). From germline, CDR1 is SNHLY and CDR2 FYNNEI. This CDR3 has 15 amino acids. Trimming stripped 6 bases from V and 3 bases from J, with 17 bases between. The CDR3 bases are TGTGCCAGCAGGGAGAGGGTCCAGGGTAAAGAGACCCAGTACTTC. Encoded protein: CASRERVQGKETQYF.

This clonotype was counted many times. The CDR3 protein is CASSLDAGDTGELFF. The CDR3 DNA sequence: TGTGCCAGCAGCTTAGATGCGGGAGATACCGGGGAGCTGTTTTTT. V usage is TRBV7-8 and J usage is TRBJ2-2; 7 nucleotides match TRBD2. V was clipped by 1 base and J by 5 bases; unmatched bases: 4. Germline V gives CDR1 SGHVS, CDR2 FQNEAQ. This CDR3 has 15 amino acids.

The sample holds a few counts of this clonotype. The rearrangement uses TRBV7-6 and TRBJ1-3; D might be TRBD1 (6 bases). This CDR3 has 16 residues. Trimming left V 5 bases short and J 2 bases short, with 16 bases between. Germline V gene sequence: CDR1 SGHVS, CDR2 FNYEAQ. DNA of the CDR3: TGTGCCAGCAGCCCGGGACTAGGGGGGGCTGGAAACACCATATATTTT. It codes for CASSPGLGGAGNTIYF.

This clonotype was picked up many times. J is TRBJ1-1 and V is TRBV6-1; D is uncertain. V lost 5 bases and J 5 bases, leaving 9 bases between the germline ends. The CDR3 runs 12 residues. CDR1 MNHNS and CDR2 SASEGT come from the germline V gene. CDR3 sequence reads: CASSNPMTEAFF. The CDR3, as DNA: TGTGCCAGCAGTAACCCCATGACTGAAGCTTTCTTT.

Ten or more counts support this clonotype. This chain connects TRBV6-1 to TRBJ1-5; 8 bases align to TRBD1. There are 15 residues in the CDR3. V lost 6 bases, J lost 9 bases, and 13 bases stayed unmatched. Germline assignment: CDR1 MNHNS and CDR2 SASEGT. The CDR3 DNA reads TGTGCCAGCAGACCCCTTGACAGGGGTGGTTGGCCCCAGCATTTT. This sequence encodes CASRPLDRGGWPQHF.

A few counts support this clonotype. The CDR3 DNA reads as TGTGCCAGCAGCCAAAGGGAACAGGCCCTCCAAGAGACCCAGTACTTC. It specifies CASSQREQALQETQYF. The V gene is TRBV11-2, the J gene TRBJ2-5; tentatively, D is TRBD1 (5 bases). Trimming pared 5 bases from V and 1 base from J, leaving 17 bases between. The CDR3 totals 16 residues. CDR1 and CDR2 (germline): SGHAT, FQNNGV.

Details on this clonotype: At one end, the junction sequence differs from germline, possibly due to a read error. V usage is TRBV20-1 and J usage is TRBJ2-7; TRBD2 might be the D (6 bases). From germline, CDR1 is DFQATT and CDR2 SNEGSKA (reference sequence). The CDR3 consists of 14 residues. CDR3 coding DNA: TGCCGTGCTAGAAGTAATAGCGGCTCCTACGAGCAGTACTTC. It encodes CRARSNSGSYEQYF.

This clonotype was seen many times. The J gene is TRBJ2-1, the V gene TRBV27; no firm D call. The CDR3 is 14 residues long. V was clipped by 5 bases and J by 5 bases, with 13 bases between them. Germline V lookup: CDR1 MNHEY, CDR2 SMNVEV (reference sequence). For the CDR3, the DNA is TGTGCCAGCAGTCCTAGACTGGACCACAATGAGCAGTTCTTC. It codes for CASSPRLDHNEQFF.

This clonotype showed up many times. J is TRBJ1-1 and V is TRBV7-9; the D is unclear. V was clipped by 2 bases and J by 0 bases, with 7 bases between them. Germline-derived CDR1 and CDR2 are SEHNR and FQNEAQ (reference sequence). The CDR3 contains 14 residues. CDR3 bases: TGTGCCAGCAGCTTAACATTCATGAACACTGAAGCTTTCTTT. This codes for CASSLTFMNTEAFF.

This clonotype was seen ten or more times. In DNA, the CDR3 is TGTGCCAGCAGTTCCCGGGACAGGGGTACAAAGGCCTACACCTTC. Translating it yields CASSSRDRGTKAYTF. The chain links TRBV27 to TRBJ1-2, with 10 positions matching TRBD1. Germline V gives CDR1 MNHEY, CDR2 SMNVEV (reference sequence). The CDR3 has 15 residues. Trimming cost V 4 bases and J 10 bases; bases outside gene matches: 12.